This T cell receptor (beta chain) is from a study of cytomegalovirus exposure and HLA in healthy donors. Overall study context: An earlier analysis found 95 million to 140 million unique TCR beta sequences from 150 million to 200 million T cells.

Points from the study as a whole: Immune exposure information available was restricted to CMV serostatus.

This clone has more than one count but fewer than ten. What it binds is unknown. The V and J ends lost 3 bases and 0 bases, in that order; junction bases with no gene match: 2. CDR1 is SGHNT, CDR2 YYREEE, per germline (reference sequence). This CDR3 region has 16 residues. Researchers ran the PCR with 60 Vbeta and 13 Jbeta primers. TCRdb's copy holds only in-frame clones and misses some; the assay was immunoSEQ multiplex PCR. The sample carries some 110,000 clones, 70% to 75% recorded once. The sequence was obtained from a man aged 35 to 55 in good health and CMV-seronegative. The sequenced sample was PBMCs. The chain links TRBV5-4 to TRBJ1-4; 10 nucleotides align to TRBD1. In nucleotides, the CDR3 is TGTGCCAGCAGCTCCGGACAGGGGGCAACTAATGAAAAACTGTTTTTT. As protein: CASSSGQGATNEKLFF.